The T cell receptor (beta chain) under discussion was sequenced for a study of long-term antiretroviral therapy in people with HIV. V was clipped by 0 bases and J by 10 bases, with 9 bases between them. The CDR3 totals 12 residues. Germline CDR1 SEHNR, CDR2 FQNEAQ (reference sequence). Without exception, participants with HIV were treated in the United States. Sequencing used immunoSEQ v3.0 at survey level. Measured with immunoSEQ multiplex PCR; TCRdb has only the in-frame clones, and not every one. The sample has about 17,000 clones; just over 90% are singletons. This specimen was unsorted PBMCs, taken 0.6 years after starting antiretroviral therapy. V and J are TRBV7-9 and TRBJ1-2, with a possible D match to TRBD1 (6 bases). This receptor was identified in a woman aged 40 to 50 with HIV. The CDR3 nucleotides read TGTGCCAGCAGCTTAGCGGACAGAAACTACACCTTC. Encoded protein: CASSLADRNYTF.